The next 17 T cell receptor beta chains were all read from a single sample in a study of blood T cells in healthy people across ages. PCR was performed a second time for about 7 to 11 cycles using a sample-barcoded 5' primer and a J-beta primer mix. MiXCR, applied by TCRdb to the 5' RACE reads, yields one record per CDR3 protein. Here the sample spans roughly 700,000 distinct CDR3 sequences, roughly 50% being singletons. Material: blood. The receptors were sampled from a woman aged 55-70 years in good health.

This clonotype was counted at least ten times. The chain carries TRBV29-1 and TRBJ2-5, with 9 bases matching TRBD1. The ends lost 7 bases at V and 7 bases at J; junction bases unmatched: 7. The CDR3 has 12 residues. Germline CDR1 and CDR2: SQVTM and ANQGSEA. The CDR3 loop reads CSATDRGGTQYF. In DNA, the CDR3 is TGCAGCGCAACTGACAGGGGGGGGACCCAGTACTTC. Full variable domain (outside the CDR3, taken from reference TRBV29-1 and TRBJ2-5): SAVISQKPSRDICQRGTSLTIQCQVDSQVTMMFWYRQQPGQSLTLIATANQGSEATYESGFVIDKFPISRPNLTFSTLTVSNMSPEDSSIYLCSATDRGGTQYFGPGTRLLVL.

This clonotype was found a few times. The chain uses TRBV10-3 and TRBJ2-5, with D perhaps TRBD2 (7 bases). Trimming stripped 8 bases from V and 5 bases from J, with 18 bases between. From germline, CDR1 is ENHRY and CDR2 SYGVKD. CDR3 length equals 14 residues. CDR3 loop: CAIGMGGRKETQYF. The CDR3 DNA reads TGTGCCATCGGGATGGGGGGGCGCAAGGAGACCCAGTACTTC.

V is TRBV29-1 and J is TRBJ2-7; TRBD2 matches at 9 bases. Germline trimming cut 7 bases from V and 5 bases from J; bases unmatched to any gene: 9. The CDR3 contains 13 residues. Germline V CDR1 and CDR2: SQVTM, ANQGSEA. CDR3 in DNA: TGCAGCGCCCGGGGTAGCGGGAGTAACGAGCAGTACTTC. Protein product: CSARGSGSNEQYF.

The rearrangement joins TRBV30 to TRBJ1-5, with a weak D call TRBD1 (5 bases). CDR1 GTSNPN and CDR2 SVGIG come from the germline V gene (reference sequence). This CDR3 is 16 amino acids long. Trimming took off 3 bases at V and 5 bases at J, with 20 bases between the two ends. DNA for the CDR3: TGTGCCTGGAGCCCGCCCCCCGGGGTAGGGGATCAGCCCCAGCATTTT. Its protein product is CAWSPPPGVGDQPQHF.

The chain has TRBV6-5 and TRBJ2-4, with 10 bases identical to TRBD2. Germline CDR1 reads MNHEY; CDR2 reads SVGAGI. V lost 6 bases to trimming and J lost 7 bases; unmatched junction nucleotides: 3. This CDR3 is 13 amino acids long. The CDR3 nucleotides are TGTGCCAGCAGAGCGGGGGGGGAGAACATTCAGTACTTC. Translation gives CASRAGGENIQYF.

The chain combines TRBV4-1 with TRBJ1-1; D remains ambiguous. CDR3 length equals 14 residues. Germline V CDR1 and CDR2: MGHRA, YSYEKL. V shed 1 base and J shed 2 bases, with 8 bases lying between them. As DNA, the CDR3 is TGCGCCAGCAGCCAAGCAAGAGCCAACACTGAAGCTTTCTTT. Protein: CASSQARANTEAFF.

This clonotype showed up many times. V and J are TRBV4-2 and TRBJ2-6; 9 bases map to TRBD2. CDR1 and CDR2 from the germline V gene are LGHNA and YNFKEQ. This CDR3 comprises 21 residues. The V and J ends lost 1 base and 0 bases, in that order; junction bases with no gene match: 13. CDR3 amino acids: CASSQVLGLAGEYSGANVLTF. The DNA of the CDR3 is TGTGCCAGCAGCCAAGTTTTGGGATTAGCGGGAGAGTACTCTGGGGCCAACGTCCTGACTTTC.

This sequence joins TRBV9 and TRBJ2-5, with D hard to call. The CDR3 spans 15 residues. Germline lookup yields CDR1 SGDLS and CDR2 YYNGEE. V was pared by 2 bases and J by 0 bases, with 11 bases between. CDR3 bases: TGTGCCAGCAGCGTTTGGCAGGAGTACCAAGAGACCCAGTACTTC. Translated, it gives CASSVWQEYQETQYF.

The CDR3, as DNA: TGCGCCAGCAGCACGGGACCCGGGACCTACGAGCAGTACTTC. Translating gives CASSTGPGTYEQYF. The V call is TRBV5-1, the J call TRBJ2-7; either TRBD1 or TRBD2 may fit D (5 bases each). Trimming shortened V by 4 bases and J by 2 bases, and 13 bases separated the two germline ends. Germline V gives CDR1 SGHRS, CDR2 YFSETQ. This CDR3 comprises 14 residues.

This chain uses TRBV2 with TRBJ1-2; a weak D match, TRBD1 (5 bases). The CDR3 has 15 amino acids. Trimming took off 7 bases at V and 2 bases at J, with 17 bases between the two ends. Germline CDR1 is SNHLY and CDR2 is FYNNEI. The CDR3 spells CASIWTTIKNYGYTF. The CDR3 DNA sequence: TGTGCCAGCATCTGGACAACCATCAAGAACTATGGCTACACCTTC.

Notes on this clonotype: This clone may be a read error of a much larger clone one base away. The chain is built from TRBV6-5 and TRBJ2-5; 8 bases are shared with TRBD1. There are 16 residues in the CDR3. J was trimmed by 11 bases and V by 6 bases; bases with no gene match: 20. Germline V gene lookup returns CDR1 MNHEY and CDR2 SVGAGI. In nucleotides, the CDR3 is TGTGCCAGCAGCTACAACCTTCGACAGGGGCGACAGGAGCAGTACTTC. Amino acids: CASSYNLRQGRQEQYF.

This chain uses TRBV29-1 with TRBJ1-2, with 7 bases lining up with TRBD1. The ends lost 3 bases at V and 6 bases at J; junction bases unmatched: 10. The CDR3 is 14 residues long. The germline CDR1 and CDR2 sequences are SQVTM and ANQGSEA. As DNA, the CDR3 is TGCAGCGTTGAGGGGGACAGCAACGGGAATGGCTACACCTTC. Amino acids: CSVEGDSNGNGYTF.

J is TRBJ1-2 and V is TRBV4-3; TRBD1 matches 9 bases. CDR1 and CDR2 (germline): LGHNA, YSLEER. V was clipped by 0 bases and J by 2 bases; unmatched bases: 7. The CDR3 spans 17 residues. CDR3 coding DNA: TGCGCCAGCAGCCAAGATCTGACGGGACAGGGAAACTATGGCTACACCTTC. Translated, it gives CASSQDLTGQGNYGYTF.

Remarks on this clonotype: The junction differs from germline at one of its ends, possibly a read error. This rearrangement joins TRBV5-4 to TRBJ1-1, with D unresolved. Germline-derived CDR1 and CDR2 are SGHNT and YYREEE (reference sequence). The CDR3 totals 14 residues. CDR3 sequence reads: CDSSALGMSTEAFF. CDR3 bases: TGTGACAGCAGCGCCCTTGGGATGAGCACTGAAGCTTTCTTT.

The chain links TRBV7-9 to TRBJ2-3; 13 positions match TRBD2. The CDR3 totals 19 residues. The V and J ends lost 8 bases and 4 bases, in that order; junction bases with no gene match: 18. Germline V gives CDR1 SEHNR, CDR2 FQNEAQ (reference sequence). CDR3 region: CASRPRLAGGLSSADTQYF. CDR3 nucleotides: TGTGCCAGCCGCCCCCGACTAGCGGGAGGTCTCAGTTCTGCAGATACGCAGTATTTT. The entire variable domain, with the rest obtained from reference TRBV7-9 and TRBJ2-3, is as follows: DTGVSQNPRHKITKRGQNVTFRCDPISEHNRLYWYRQTLGQGPEFLTYFQNEAQLEKSRLLSDRFSAERPKGSFSTLEIQRTEQGDSAMYLCASRPRLAGGLSSADTQYFGPGTRLTVL.

The chain is built from TRBV28 and TRBJ2-1; D unresolved. The DNA end is a closer match to TRBJ2-7, so the J assignment may be wrong. This CDR3 is 14 amino acids long. Looked up from germline, CDR1 is MDHEN and CDR2 is SYDVKM. CDR3 coding DNA: TGTGCCAGCAGTTCCCCTGGAGCCTACAATGAGCAGTACTTC. Translating gives CASSSPGAYNEQYF.

This clonotype appeared a few times. The rearrangement uses TRBV27 and TRBJ2-3; no definite D call. Trimming removed 4 bases from V and 6 bases from J, with 14 bases in between. The germline V gene encodes CDR1 MNHEY and CDR2 SMNVEV (reference sequence). CDR3 length equals 14 residues. CDR3 nucleotide sequence: TGTGCCAGCAGTTCGAGACTCCTTGGGGATACGCAGTATTTT. It yields the protein CASSSRLLGDTQYF.